This is a list of T cell receptor beta chains from one sample in a study of shared clonotypes between healthy human individuals. Clones were sequenced by immunoSEQ multiplex PCR, and TCRdb holds only the in-frame ones, with some missing. The sample yields approximately 1,000,000 clones, approximately 78% seen once. The sequenced material came from memory CD4+ T cells from PBMCs. These receptors all stem from a man aged 18 to 30 in good health. Some clones in this sample may be carry-over from other donors' samples. The CDR3 runs from the conserved cysteine through the conserved F or W. D genes are given only for firm matches. Some rows mark clone size as missing; the rest say once, few, many or name a class of expanded clone.

clone size: few; J gene: TRBJ1-2; D gene: -; V gene: TRBV7-2; CDR3 DNA: TGTGCCAGCAGCCGGGCCACCTCCAATGGCTACACCTTC; CDR3 protein: CASSRATSNGYTF
clone size: -; J gene: TRBJ2-1; D gene: TRBD2; V gene: TRBV7-2; CDR3 DNA: TGTGCCAGCAGCTTCAAAACAGGACTAGCGGGAGTGTGGGGGAATGAGCAGTTCTTC; CDR3 protein: CASSFKTGLAGVWGNEQFF
clone size: -; J gene: TRBJ2-3; D gene: TRBD2; V gene: TRBV4-1; CDR3 DNA: TGCGCCAGCAGCCAAGATTCCGGGGCTAGCGGTAGCACAGATACGCAGTATTTT; CDR3 protein: CASSQDSGASGSTDTQYF
clone size: -; J gene: TRBJ1-2; D gene: -; V gene: TRBV5-1; CDR3 DNA: TGCGCCAGCAGCTTGGCCGTACAGGGTATGGGCTACACCTTC; CDR3 protein: CASSLAVQGMGYTF
clone size: -; J gene: TRBJ2-7; D gene: TRBD2; V gene: TRBV19; CDR3 DNA: TGTGCCAGTAGTATAGTGGCTAGCGGGAGTCACGAGCAGTACTTC; CDR3 protein: CASSIVASGSHEQYF
clone size: many; J gene: TRBJ2-3; D gene: -; V gene: TRBV11-2; CDR3 DNA: TGTGCCAGCAGCTTAAAGGGCACAGATACGCAGTATTTT; CDR3 protein: CASSLKGTDTQYF
clone size: -; J gene: TRBJ1-5; D gene: -; V gene: TRBV10-2; CDR3 DNA: TGCGCCAGCAGTGATTTCGGGCGGGCTCATCAGCCCCAGCATTTT; CDR3 protein: CASSDFGRAHQPQHF
clone size: -; J gene: TRBJ2-3; D gene: -; V gene: TRBV4-1; CDR3 DNA: TGCGCCAGCAGCCAAGCTTTGGGGGTAGGAGATACGCAGTATTTT; CDR3 protein: CASSQALGVGDTQYF
clone size: once; J gene: TRBJ2-3; D gene: -; V gene: TRBV4-3; CDR3 DNA: TGCGCCAGCAGCCAAGTAGCTAGCGGCACAGATACGCAGTATTTT; CDR3 protein: CASSQVASGTDTQYF
clone size: few; J gene: TRBJ2-7; D gene: -; V gene: TRBV7-6; CDR3 DNA: TGTGCCAGCAGCTTACAGGCCTTTGCCGGGAGCTCCTACGAGCAGTACTTC; CDR3 protein: CASSLQAFAGSSYEQYF
clone size: -; J gene: TRBJ1-2; D gene: TRBD1; V gene: TRBV10-3; CDR3 DNA: TGTGCCATCACCATGGACAGGGCGTCCGGCTACACCTTC; CDR3 protein: CAITMDRASGYTF
clone size: -; J gene: TRBJ1-2; D gene: -; V gene: TRBV5-1; CDR3 DNA: TGCGCCAGCTCTGAAGCTAACTATGGCTACACCTTC; CDR3 protein: CASSEANYGYTF
clone size: few; J gene: TRBJ2-1; D gene: TRBD1; V gene: TRBV18; CDR3 DNA: TGTGCCAGCTCACCCCTACAGGGGGCGAGCAATGAGCAGTTCTTC; CDR3 protein: CASSPLQGASNEQFF
clone size: -; J gene: TRBJ2-5; D gene: -; V gene: TRBV18; CDR3 DNA: TGTGCCAGCTCACTGGATAGGGAAGGCCAAGAGACCCAGTACTTC; CDR3 protein: CASSLDREGQETQYF
clone size: -; J gene: TRBJ1-3; D gene: -; V gene: TRBV7-3; CDR3 DNA: TGTGCCAGCAGCTTACTCGGGGGAAACTCTGGAAACACCATATATTTT; CDR3 protein: CASSLLGGNSGNTIYF
clone size: -; J gene: TRBJ1-2; D gene: -; V gene: TRBV28; CDR3 DNA: TGTGCCAGCAGGCCCCGGGACAAAGATTCGGGCGGCTACACCTTC; CDR3 protein: CASRPRDKDSGGYTF
clone size: -; J gene: TRBJ2-1; D gene: TRBD2; V gene: TRBV19; CDR3 DNA: TGTGCCAGTAGTATCCGGGGACTAGCGGGAGATTTCTCCTACAATGAGCAGTTCTTC; CDR3 protein: CASSIRGLAGDFSYNEQFF
clone size: -; J gene: TRBJ1-1; D gene: -; V gene: TRBV28; CDR3 DNA: TGTGCCAGCAGGGGTGGAATGAACACTGAAGCTTTCTTT; CDR3 protein: CASRGGMNTEAFF
clone size: -; J gene: TRBJ2-1; D gene: -; V gene: TRBV27; CDR3 DNA: TGTGCCAGTGTGGACTCGGGCTACAATGAGCAGTTCTTC; CDR3 protein: CASVDSGYNEQFF
clone size: -; J gene: TRBJ2-7; D gene: TRBD2; V gene: TRBV7-2; CDR3 DNA: TGTGCCAGCAGCTTCCGCACGGGGGGTCCCTACGAGCAGTACTTC; CDR3 protein: CASSFRTGGPYEQYF
clone size: -; J gene: TRBJ2-5; D gene: -; V gene: TRBV11-2; CDR3 DNA: TGTGCCAGCAGCTTATCGGGAAAGACCCAGTACTTC; CDR3 protein: CASSLSGKTQYF
clone size: -; J gene: TRBJ1-2; D gene: -; V gene: TRBV29-1; CDR3 DNA: TGCAGCGTTGATGGAGTCTATGGCTACACCTTC; CDR3 protein: CSVDGVYGYTF
clone size: -; J gene: TRBJ1-1; D gene: -; V gene: TRBV7-9; CDR3 DNA: TGTGCCAGCAGCAAACAGACGAACACTGAAGCTTTCTTT; CDR3 protein: CASSKQTNTEAFF
clone size: -; J gene: TRBJ2-5; D gene: -; V gene: TRBV25-1; CDR3 DNA: TGTGCCAGCAGTCTCGGAGGGGTTGTTGAAAAGGAGACCCAGTACTTC; CDR3 protein: CASSLGGVVEKETQYF
clone size: -; J gene: TRBJ2-2; D gene: TRBD1; V gene: TRBV6-1; CDR3 DNA: TGTGCCAGCAGTTCCAGGGGGCGGAACACCGGGGAGCTGTTTTTT; CDR3 protein: CASSSRGRNTGELFF
clone size: -; J gene: TRBJ1-5; D gene: -; V gene: TRBV5-6; CDR3 DNA: TGTGCCAGCAGCTTACTGGGGGCTAGCAATCAGCCCCAGCATTTT; CDR3 protein: CASSLLGASNQPQHF
clone size: few; J gene: TRBJ2-7; D gene: -; V gene: TRBV28; CDR3 DNA: TGTGCCAGCCGTAAACTGGGCGCAACCTACGAGCAGTACTTC; CDR3 protein: CASRKLGATYEQYF